The rows below give T cell receptor beta chains drawn from one sample of a study of blood T cell repertoires in COVID-19. TCRdb's table, derived via immunoSEQ multiplex PCR, lists solely in-frame clones and lacks some. The data contain about 49,000 clones, roughly 82% of them singletons. The material sequenced was peripheral blood. The source of these receptors is a woman aged 60-70 years with acute or convalescent COVID-19. CDR3s include the opening cysteine and the closing phenylalanine or tryptophan. Fields, in order: D gene, J gene, V gene, clone size, CDR3 protein. D genes are given only for firm matches. The listing skips clone size in some rows; elsewhere it reads once, few, many or a size class.

NA	TRBJ1-3	TRBV4-2	NA	CASSQEGGAGNTIYF
NA	TRBJ1-2	TRBV5-1	NA	CASTPGGRNYGYTF
TRBD2	TRBJ2-5	TRBV7-9	NA	CASSSAGGQGETQYF
TRBD1	TRBJ1-1	TRBV5-1	NA	CASSHRDRGVLNTEAFF
NA	TRBJ2-3	TRBV28	NA	CASSGYRVLTDTQYF
TRBD1	TRBJ2-1	TRBV24-1	NA	CATSNFLMDRALGDEQFF
NA	TRBJ1-6	TRBV30	few	CAWSTGTDSPLHF
NA	TRBJ2-3	TRBV7-2	NA	CASSLRPRGRSTDTQYF
TRBD1	TRBJ2-1	TRBV18	NA	CASSLIQGYNEQFF
NA	TRBJ2-3	TRBV11-2	NA	CASSLTRTDTQYF
NA	TRBJ2-3	TRBV4-2	NA	CASSQGQDTDTQYF
NA	TRBJ2-3	TRBV19	NA	CVSSMLTSDRTDTQYF
NA	TRBJ1-3	TRBV7-6	NA	CASSPNTGHGNTIYF
TRBD1	TRBJ2-1	TRBV3-1/TRBV3-2	NA	CASSQEGTGGNEQFF
NA	TRBJ1-4	TRBV9	NA	CASSAGGGREEKLFF
NA	TRBJ1-6	TRBV7-9	NA	CASSLRDNTNSPLHF
TRBD1	TRBJ1-1	TRBV6-1	NA	CASREGQVNTEAFF
TRBD1	TRBJ1-6	TRBV19	NA	CASSPDRVRNSPLHF
NA	TRBJ2-7	TRBV5-1	NA	CASSKTETYEQYF
NA	TRBJ2-7	TRBV6-5	NA	CASSYRDNAPSYEQYF
TRBD1	TRBJ1-3	TRBV28	NA	CASKDRGTPRSGNTIYF
NA	TRBJ2-5	TRBV7-8	NA	CASTPGGFETQYF
TRBD1	TRBJ1-1	TRBV28	NA	CASSPDRRPLNTEAFF
NA	TRBJ1-5	TRBV24-1	NA	CATSGGGNQPQHF
TRBD2	TRBJ2-2	TRBV9	few	CASSLTLAGNTGELFF
TRBD1	TRBJ1-1	TRBV28	NA	CASSSPGGKGTEAFF
TRBD1	TRBJ1-1	TRBV19	NA	CASRPGDRGTIAEAFF
TRBD1	TRBJ1-6	TRBV7-2	NA	CASSQDRSSYNSPLHF
TRBD2	TRBJ2-3	TRBV7-9	few	CASSYPMGGSGSDTQYF
TRBD1	TRBJ1-1	TRBV5-6	once	CASLLQGADTEAFF
TRBD1	TRBJ1-2	TRBV29-1	NA	CSVESRDRAYGYTF
NA	TRBJ1-5	TRBV19	NA	CASSPLGSNRGNQPQHF
TRBD1	TRBJ2-5	TRBV9	once	CASGQGVGETQYF
NA	TRBJ1-2	TRBV5-1	once	CASSLASGAEYGYTF
TRBD1	TRBJ1-5	TRBV7-6	NA	CASSLTAGQGNQPQHF
TRBD1	TRBJ1-1	TRBV6-5	few	CASSLDRGLLTEAFF
TRBD1	TRBJ1-1	TRBV10-3	NA	CAIAGGNTEAFF
TRBD2	TRBJ2-1	TRBV6-5	NA	CASSYGRATLDEQFF
TRBD2	TRBJ2-7	TRBV7-8	NA	CASSAGLAGGRLKYEQYF
TRBD2	TRBJ2-2	TRBV11-3	once	CASSLGQLAGVGELFF
NA	TRBJ1-2	TRBV16	NA	CASSPKTESYGYTF
NA	TRBJ2-3	TRBV18	NA	CASSPPRGTSTDTQYF
NA	TRBJ1-1	TRBV19	NA	CASSMGLLGEAFF
TRBD1	TRBJ2-3	TRBV19	NA	CASRETGAYTDTQYF
TRBD2	TRBJ2-7	TRBV19	NA	CASSIGSVLAGGCEQYF
NA	TRBJ2-1	TRBV27	NA	CASSPLQGRGGNEQFF
NA	TRBJ2-1	TRBV5-5	few	CASSFPSAGSYNEQFF